The rows below give T cell receptor beta chains drawn from one sample of a study of cytomegalovirus exposure and HLA in healthy donors. Sequencing was performed with immunoSEQ multiplex PCR; in TCRdb, only in-frame clones are kept and a portion is missing. Of about 140,000 clones listed, around two thirds are singletons. Material: PBMCs. The receptors originated from a male donor in good health and CMV-seronegative. CDR3s leave out the opening cysteine and the closing phenylalanine or tryptophan. A D gene is named only where the DNA matches it firmly.

>TRBD1|TRBV19|TRBJ1-2
ASSMGQGNYGYT
>TRBD1|TRBV2|TRBJ1-2
ASRQGSGYT
>.|TRBV5-4|TRBJ1-1
ASSQKEQGNTEAF
>.|TRBV6-1|TRBJ2-7
ASRLAYEQY
>.|TRBV19|TRBJ1-5
ASSQTRGLSNQPQH
>.|TRBV6-6|TRBJ1-3
ATLGSSGNTIY
>TRBD2|TRBV27|TRBJ2-5
ASSWGGGSETQY
>TRBD1|TRBV13|TRBJ2-1
ASSAWGQGTRGGTHNEQF
>.|TRBV7-3|TRBJ2-7
ASSLFGGESYEQY
>TRBD2|TRBV5-5|TRBJ2-3
ASSQGLAIFPDTQY
>TRBD2|TRBV4-3|TRBJ2-3
ASSPGGVTDTQY
>.|TRBV7-9|TRBJ2-7
ASSPETGYYEQY
>TRBD2|TRBV9|TRBJ2-5
ASSVVAGGYQETQY
>TRBD2|TRBV19|TRBJ2-7
ASSLAGGGYEQY
>TRBD1|TRBV7-9|TRBJ2-5
ASSLSRDRKETQY
>.|TRBV19|TRBJ2-3
ASTSGPSTDTQY
>TRBD2|TRBV5-1|TRBJ2-3
ASQGTSAADTQY
>.|TRBV6-5|TRBJ1-1
ASSYGGGMNTEAF
>.|TRBV9|TRBJ1-4
ASSVGGNIWNSKLF
>TRBD2|TRBV11-2|TRBJ2-7
ASSSTLAGVYEQY
>.|TRBV30|TRBJ1-3
AWSRLLSGNTIY
>.|TRBV6-5|TRBJ2-3
ASSPGSSTDTQY
>.|TRBV27|TRBJ1-2
ASSSREGRYGYT
>.|TRBV28|TRBJ1-6
ASSRGGSTYNSPLH
>.|TRBV15|TRBJ1-6
ATSRDPGGGSPLH
>.|TRBV13|TRBJ2-7
ASSLVILGGPPYEQY
>TRBD1|TRBV10-3|TRBJ2-7
AISELTGGYGEQY
>TRBD1|TRBV11-3|TRBJ2-7
ASSFRTGSSHEQY
>TRBD1|TRBV5-1|TRBJ1-2
ASSEFGGQNYGYT
>TRBD1|TRBV20-1|TRBJ2-1
SAPGQEQF
>.|TRBV9|TRBJ1-1
ASSSRGGNTEAF
>.|TRBV7-9|TRBJ1-2
ASSLGSGGYT
>.|TRBV5-1|TRBJ2-1
ASSILGSDSNEQF
>TRBD1|TRBV6-1|TRBJ1-2
ASSLQGEMDYGYT
>.|TRBV7-2|TRBJ2-1
ASSFYRVENEQF
>.|TRBV27|TRBJ2-2
ASSLGGGATGELF